The rows below give T cell receptor beta chains drawn from one sample of a study of glioma-infiltrating T cells. Each CDR3 protein is one row after TCRdb ran MiXCR on the multiplex PCR reads. The sample has approximately 110,000 distinct CDR3 sequences, about 25% seen once. The source material was glioma tissue, nonneoplastic brain tissue, or PBMCs (not recorded which). The receptors stem from a human donor with low-grade glioma or glioblastoma, undergoing nonglioma brain surgery, or in good health (not recorded which). Both conserved end residues are part of each CDR3. Each record gives: CDR3 protein, CDR3 DNA, D gene, J gene, V gene, clone size. A D gene is named only where the DNA matches it firmly. Expanded clones are given a class, and other clones once, few, many or no size at all.

CASSLVRGGDETKYF | TGCGCCAGCAGCTTGGTGAGAGGGGGCGATGAGACCAAGTACTTC | TRBD1 | TRBJ2-5 | TRBV5-1 | .
CSASQGAKGSTIYF | TGCAGTGCTTCACAGGGGGCGAAGGGAAGCACCATATACTTT | TRBD1 | TRBJ1-3 | TRBV20-1 | .
CASRATNTEAFF | TGTGCCAGCAGGGCGACGAACACTGAAGCTTTCTTT | . | TRBJ1-1 | TRBV28 | .
CASSGRVGGNQPQHF | TGTGCCAGCAGCGGTAGGGTTGGGGGCAATCAGCCCCAGCATTTT | . | TRBJ1-5 | TRBV7-2 | many
CARDIRGELFF | TGTGCCCGAGATATCCGCGGGGAGCTGTTTTTT | . | TRBJ2-2 | TRBV7-9 | many
CASTRQATYNEQFF | TGTGCCAGCACTCGACAAGCTACCTACAATGAGCAGTTCTTC | . | TRBJ2-1 | TRBV18 | .
CASTPWGSGEFNEQFF | TGTGCCAGCACCCCCTGGGGGAGCGGGGAATTCAATGAGCAGTTCTTC | TRBD2 | TRBJ2-1 | TRBV4-2 | few
CASSPESISYNEQFF | TGTGCCAGCTCACCCGAAAGCATCTCCTACAATGAGCAGTTCTTC | . | TRBJ2-1 | TRBV18 | many
CASSYSDRGQYF | TGTGCCAGCAGTTACTCGGACAGGGGCCAGTACTTC | TRBD1 | TRBJ2-5 | TRBV6-5 | few
CASSVGNRAEAFF | TGTGCCAGCAGCGTTGGTAACAGGGCTGAAGCTTTCTTT | . | TRBJ1-1 | TRBV9 | many
CATSDWTGGHNEQFF | TGTGCCACCAGTGATTGGACAGGGGGCCACAATGAGCAGTTCTTC | TRBD1 | TRBJ2-1 | TRBV24-1 | .
CASSRSGRNQETQYF | TGTGCCAGCAGCCGAAGCGGGAGGAACCAAGAGACCCAGTACTTC | TRBD2 | TRBJ2-5 | TRBV4-2 | few
CASSSQKRANSPLHF | TGTGCCAGCAGCTCTCAAAAAAGGGCTAATTCACCCCTCCACTTT | . | TRBJ1-6 | TRBV7-8 | many
CASSYPPGLAGDNQETQYF | TGTGCCAGCAGTTACCCGCCGGGACTAGCGGGAGACAACCAAGAGACCCAGTACTTC | TRBD2 | TRBJ2-5 | TRBV6-6 | many
CASRENGYGYTF | TGTGCCAGCCGCGAAAATGGCTATGGCTACACCTTC | . | TRBJ1-2 | TRBV6-2/TRBV6-3 | many
CASSLMDASYNEQFF | TGTGCCAGCAGCTTAATGGATGCATCCTACAATGAGCAGTTCTTC | . | TRBJ2-1 | TRBV7-9 | many